Shown below are 22 T cell receptor beta chains from a single sample sequenced in a study of cytomegalovirus exposure and HLA in healthy donors. Primers included in the PCR were 60 Vbeta and 13 Jbeta primers. Only in-frame clones appear in the TCRdb table, and some are missing; sequencing was by immunoSEQ multiplex PCR. The table lists some 120,000 clones. The specimen was PBMCs. All receptors derive from a man aged 25-45 years in good health and CMV-seronegative.

This chain connects TRBV2 to TRBJ1-1; possibly TRBD1 for D (6 bases). Germline V CDR1 and CDR2: SNHLY, FYNNEI. The CDR3 is 12 residues long. V was shortened by 4 bases and J by 6 bases, with 9 bases between the two germline ends. CDR3 protein: CASSGQGPEAFF. The CDR3 coding sequence is TGTGCCAGCAGTGGTCAGGGGCCTGAAGCTTTCTTT.

The chain combines TRBV6-5 with TRBJ1-2; 7 nucleotides align to TRBD1. With V trimmed by 0 bases and J by 4 bases, 2 bases remained unmatched. CDR3 length: 14 amino acids. Germline CDR1 and CDR2: MNHEY and SVGAGI. CDR3 in amino acids: CASSYSTGPYGYTF. The CDR3 DNA reads TGTGCCAGCAGTTACTCGACAGGGCCCTATGGCTACACCTTC.

The chain employs TRBV2 and TRBJ1-1; D may be TRBD1 (6 bases). This CDR3 has 13 amino acids. Trimming left V 6 bases short and J 0 bases short, with 8 bases between. Germline CDR1 and CDR2: SNHLY and FYNNEI. The CDR3 DNA sequence: TGTGCCAGCAGGGGACAAGTGAACACTGAAGCTTTCTTT. Amino acid sequence: CASRGQVNTEAFF.

The chain links TRBV7-6 to TRBJ1-2; TRBD1 aligns across 10 bases. V shed 5 bases, J shed 4 bases, and the junction held 4 bases outside the gene matches. CDR1 and CDR2 (germline): SGHVS, FNYEAQ. The CDR3 spans 14 residues. The CDR3: CASSNRDRGYGYTF. CDR3 in DNA: TGTGCCAGCAGCAACCGGGACAGGGGCTATGGCTACACCTTC.

The chain combines TRBV4-2 with TRBJ2-7, with D tentatively TRBD2 (5 bases). The germline V and J ends were trimmed by 3 bases and 2 bases, with 14 bases remaining between them. Per the germline V gene, CDR1 is LGHNA and CDR2 is YNFKEQ. This CDR3 is built from 15 residues. DNA for the CDR3: TGTGCCAGCAGCCAGACGGCGGGCGGAACCTACGAGCAGTACTTC. Protein sequence: CASSQTAGGTYEQYF.

The chain is built from TRBV6-5 and TRBJ2-7, with 7 bases that match TRBD1. V dropped 6 bases and J dropped 6; count of bases not matched to a gene: 8. Germline V gives CDR1 MNHEY, CDR2 SVGAGI. The CDR3 consists of 13 residues. CDR3 nucleotide sequence: TGTGCCAGCAGCCGACAGGGTGACTCCGAGCAGTACTTC. Protein product: CASSRQGDSEQYF.

The V and J genes are TRBV6-1 and TRBJ2-5, with TRBD1 identical over 7 bases. Germline V CDR1 and CDR2: MNHNS, SASEGT. V was clipped by 4 bases and J by 3 bases; unmatched bases: 2. The CDR3 totals 13 residues. Here the CDR3 DNA reads TGTGCCAGCAGTGTTGACAGGGAAGAGACCCAGTACTTC. Translation: CASSVDREETQYF.

The chain links TRBV2 to TRBJ2-7; 9 bases match TRBD2. V dropped 4 bases and J dropped 0; count of bases not matched to a gene: 4. Germline lookup yields CDR1 SNHLY and CDR2 FYNNEI. CDR3 length: 15 amino acids. CDR3 sequence (DNA): TGTGCCAGCAGTGCTTCAGCGGGGGGCTCCTACGAGCAGTACTTC. Its translation is CASSASAGGSYEQYF.

The chain has TRBV6-5 and TRBJ1-2; 9 bases agree with TRBD1. The CDR3 runs 14 residues. V lost 2 bases to trimming and J lost 6 bases; unmatched junction nucleotides: 4. Germline loops: CDR1 MNHEY, CDR2 SVGAGI. CDR3 DNA sequence: TGTGCCAGCAGTTACCTGGGACAGGGCGATGGCTACACCTTC. Amino acids: CASSYLGQGDGYTF.

This chain connects TRBV13 to TRBJ2-1, with D maybe TRBD2 (7 bases). The CDR3 covers 15 residues. Germline CDR1 and CDR2: PRHDT and FYEKMQ (reference sequence). V lost 3 bases and J 8 bases, leaving 17 bases between the germline ends. CDR3 sequence reads: CASSFTIKGGDEQFF. The CDR3 region has the DNA TGTGCCAGCAGCTTTACGATTAAGGGGGGGGATGAGCAGTTCTTC.

The chain employs TRBV29-1 and TRBJ1-3, with 9 positions matching TRBD1. Germline-derived CDR1 and CDR2 are SQVTM and ANQGSEA. This CDR3 spans 16 amino acids. V dropped 6 bases and J dropped 1; count of bases not matched to a gene: 10. Here the CDR3 DNA reads TGCAGCGTGCGCCCGGGACAGGGACCTTCTGGAAACACCATATATTTT. It codes for CSVRPGQGPSGNTIYF. The variable domain in full, with the rest retrieved from reference TRBV29-1 and TRBJ1-3, is SAVISQKPSRDICQRGTSLTIQCQVDSQVTMMFWYRQQPGQSLTLIATANQGSEATYESGFVIDKFPISRPNLTFSTLTVSNMSPEDSSIYLCSVRPGQGPSGNTIYFGEGSWLTVV.

The V call is TRBV5-4, the J call TRBJ2-7, with TRBD2 matching over 10 bases. The ends lost 10 bases at V and 6 bases at J; junction bases unmatched: 16. This CDR3 contains 15 residues. The V gene's germline CDR1 is SGHNT and CDR2 YYREEE (reference sequence). CDR3 residues: CASSLRERGGLEQYF. The CDR3 DNA follows: TGTGCCTCCTCTTTGCGGGAGCGGGGGGGCCTCGAGCAGTACTTC.

The chain combines TRBV7-6 with TRBJ1-4; D gene ambiguous. V lost 3 bases, J lost 4 bases, and 3 bases lay in between. Germline V gives CDR1 SGHVS, CDR2 FNYEAQ. The CDR3 runs to 12 residues. The CDR3 region is CASSFLNEKLFF. For the CDR3, the DNA is TGTGCCAGCAGCTTTCTTAATGAAAAACTGTTTTTT.

The chain uses TRBV2 and TRBJ1-5; D is possibly TRBD1 (5 bases). This CDR3 is 14 amino acids long. Germline values: CDR1 SNHLY, CDR2 FYNNEI. With 8 bases removed from V and 1 base from J, the gap between germline ends came to 12 bases. The CDR3 DNA reads TGTGCCAGCCGGACGTCAGGGAGCAATCAGCCCCAGCATTTT. It is translated as CASRTSGSNQPQHF.

This chain connects TRBV7-6 to TRBJ2-7, with 11 bases identical to TRBD2. The length of the CDR3 is 16 residues. Germline-derived CDR1 and CDR2 are SGHVS and FNYEAQ. The J segment lost 3 bases and the V segment lost 5 bases, leaving 9 bases of the junction unmatched. CDR3 protein: CASSPASSGGIYEQYF. The CDR3 bases are TGTGCCAGCAGCCCAGCCTCTAGCGGGGGGATCTACGAGCAGTACTTC.

The V and J genes are TRBV13 and TRBJ2-3, with D maybe TRBD2 (6 bases). CDR3 length: 14 amino acids. Trimming stripped 1 base from V and 4 bases from J, with 9 bases between. CDR1 is PRHDT, CDR2 FYEKMQ, per germline (reference sequence). Written as DNA, the CDR3 is TGTGCCAGCAGCTTAGAGCGGGTCCCAGATACGCAGTATTTT. Its protein product is CASSLERVPDTQYF.

J is TRBJ2-5 and V is TRBV7-9; no clear D. The V end lost 5 bases, the J end lost 4 bases, and 8 bases lay between the germline ends. The CDR3 length is 12 residues. Germline-derived CDR1 and CDR2 are SEHNR and FQNEAQ (reference sequence). The CDR3 protein is CASSVSGETQYF. CDR3 DNA sequence: TGTGCCAGCAGCGTTAGTGGAGAGACCCAGTACTTC.

The chain combines TRBV11-1 with TRBJ1-3; 9 positions match TRBD1. This CDR3 is 15 amino acids long. Unmatched junction bases numbered 3, after V lost 5 bases and J lost 1 base. Germline CDR1 and CDR2: SGHAT and FQDESV (reference sequence). CDR3 residues: CASSVQGASGNTIYF. CDR3 sequence (DNA): TGTGCCAGCAGCGTACAGGGGGCGTCTGGAAACACCATATATTTT.

The genes are TRBV28 and TRBJ2-5; 11 bases match TRBD2. Germline CDR1 and CDR2: MDHEN and SYDVKM. There are 17 residues in the CDR3. Losses at the gene ends were 5 bases for V and 5 bases for J; bases not matched to a gene: 13. This CDR3 reads CASSKVLAGATGETQYF. The DNA for the CDR3 is TGTGCCAGCAGTAAAGTACTAGCGGGGGCCACTGGGGAGACCCAGTACTTC.

CDR3 sequence (DNA): TGTGCCTGGATCACTAAGGACAGGGGGGGAGCTAGGCCTGAAGCTTTCTTT. Translating gives CAWITKDRGGARPEAFF. The chain has TRBV30 and TRBJ1-1; 10 bases are a match to TRBD1. The CDR3 loop spans 17 amino acids. V lost 4 bases to trimming and J lost 6 bases; unmatched junction nucleotides: 17. Germline V gene data show CDR1 as GTSNPN and CDR2 as SVGIG (reference sequence).

The chain has TRBV11-2 and TRBJ1-2; perhaps TRBD1 as D (6 bases). The CDR3 is made up of 15 amino acids. Trimming removed 5 bases at V and 4 bases at J, with 17 bases between. Germline CDR1 SGHAT, CDR2 FQNNGV. The chain's CDR3 is CASSPQGRGSYGYTF. The CDR3 DNA follows: TGTGCCAGCAGCCCACAGGGAAGAGGAAGCTATGGCTACACCTTC.

This rearrangement joins TRBV5-4 to TRBJ2-1, with a tentative D call TRBD2 (6 bases). CDR1 and CDR2 (germline): SGHNT, YYREEE (reference sequence). V shed 0 bases and J shed 1 base, with 11 bases lying between them. CDR3 length: 16 amino acids. The CDR3 spells CASSLGIAVSYNEQFF. CDR3 bases: TGTGCCAGCAGCTTGGGTATAGCGGTGTCCTACAATGAGCAGTTCTTC.